The 2 T cell receptor beta chains listed next were all sequenced from one sample in a study of cytomegalovirus exposure and HLA in healthy donors. In the PCR, 60 Vbeta and 13 Jbeta primers were used. The protocol was immunoSEQ multiplex PCR, while the TCRdb copy is restricted to in-frame clones and leaves out a portion. The sample table sets out 50,000 to 60,000 clones. The source material was PBMCs. The receptors originated from a woman aged 50 to 60 in good health and CMV-seropositive.

This chain connects TRBV27 to TRBJ2-7; D remains ambiguous. CDR3 size: 14 residues. CDR1 and CDR2 from the germline V gene are MNHEY and SMNVEV (reference sequence). V gave up 5 bases and J gave up 1 base, with 12 bases separating them. CDR3 DNA sequence: TGTGCCAGCAGTAGGTCAGGCGCATCCTACGAGCAGTACTTC. Residues: CASSRSGASYEQYF.

The rearrangement joins TRBV27 to TRBJ2-7, with TRBD1 matching over 11 bases. The CDR3 covers 15 residues. Trimming took 3 bases from V and 5 from J; bases not matched to a gene: 6. Germline values: CDR1 MNHEY, CDR2 SMNVEV (reference sequence). The CDR3 loop is CASSFGTGGDDEQYF. The CDR3 DNA reads TGTGCCAGCAGTTTCGGGACAGGGGGAGACGACGAGCAGTACTTC.